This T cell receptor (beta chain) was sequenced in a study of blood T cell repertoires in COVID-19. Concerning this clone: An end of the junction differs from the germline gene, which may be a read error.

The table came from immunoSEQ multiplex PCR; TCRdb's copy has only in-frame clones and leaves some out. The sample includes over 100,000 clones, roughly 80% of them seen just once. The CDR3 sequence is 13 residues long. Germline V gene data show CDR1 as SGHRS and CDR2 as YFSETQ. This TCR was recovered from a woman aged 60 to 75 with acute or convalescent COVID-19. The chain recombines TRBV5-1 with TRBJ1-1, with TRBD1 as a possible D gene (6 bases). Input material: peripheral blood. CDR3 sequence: CASGWTDPHVASF. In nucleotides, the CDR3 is TGCGCCAGCGGTTGGACAGACCCCCACGTGGCGTCCTTT.